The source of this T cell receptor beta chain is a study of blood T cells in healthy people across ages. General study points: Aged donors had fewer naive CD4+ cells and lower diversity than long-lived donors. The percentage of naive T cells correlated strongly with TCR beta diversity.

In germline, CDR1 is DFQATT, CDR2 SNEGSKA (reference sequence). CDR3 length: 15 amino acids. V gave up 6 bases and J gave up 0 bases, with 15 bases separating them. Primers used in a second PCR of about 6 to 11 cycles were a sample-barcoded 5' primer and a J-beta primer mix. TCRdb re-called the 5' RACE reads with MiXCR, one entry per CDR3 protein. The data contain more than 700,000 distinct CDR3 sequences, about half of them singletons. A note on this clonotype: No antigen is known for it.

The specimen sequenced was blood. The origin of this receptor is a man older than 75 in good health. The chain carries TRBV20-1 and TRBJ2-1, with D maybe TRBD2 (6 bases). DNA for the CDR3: TGCAGTGCCCACCCTTCGGGGGACTCCTACAATGAGCAGTTCTTC. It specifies CSAHPSGDSYNEQFF.